The 24 T cell receptor beta chains reported below all come from one sample, sequenced in a study of cytomegalovirus exposure and HLA in healthy donors. The PCR made use of 60 Vbeta and 13 Jbeta primers. Method: immunoSEQ multiplex PCR; TCRdb's copy keeps in-frame clones and lacks some. Here the sample spans 50,000 or so clones, roughly 71% being singletons. The sample consisted of PBMCs. The receptors come from a man in his forties in good health and CMV-seropositive.

The chain joins TRBV5-6 to TRBJ2-7; tentative D call: TRBD1 (6 bases). CDR3 length equals 14 residues. V shed 4 bases and J shed 1 base, with 12 bases lying between them. Looked up from germline, CDR1 is SGHDT and CDR2 is YYEEEE. The CDR3 protein is CASSTGQPSYEQYF. The CDR3 nucleotides read TGTGCCAGCAGCACGGGACAACCATCCTACGAGCAGTACTTC.

This chain joins TRBV10-2 and TRBJ1-2; 8 positions agree with TRBD1. Germline CDR1 reads WSHSY; CDR2 reads SAAADI. V shed 4 bases and J 10 bases; nucleotides not matched to a gene: 8. The CDR3 consists of 13 residues. CDR3 DNA: TGCGCCAGCAGTGGACGACAGGGGTTTGCCTACACCTTC. Translation gives CASSGRQGFAYTF.

This clone was seen just once. The chain joins TRBV6-6 to TRBJ1-2, with D unresolved. Germline V gives CDR1 MNHNY, CDR2 SVGAGI (reference sequence). The ends were cut back, 0 bases at V and 4 bases at J, with 15 bases in the middle. This CDR3 is built from 16 residues. CDR3 loop: CASSYSSPRQGYGYTF. In DNA, the CDR3 is TGTGCCAGCAGTTACTCGAGTCCGAGGCAAGGCTATGGCTACACCTTC.

The rearrangement joins TRBV7-3 to TRBJ2-3, with 9 nucleotides matching TRBD2. J was trimmed by 3 bases and V by 2 bases; bases with no gene match: 3. The CDR3 covers 15 residues. The germline V gene encodes CDR1 SGHTA and CDR2 FQGTGA. The CDR3 region is CASSLAGGTTDTQYF. DNA of the CDR3: TGTGCCAGCAGCTTAGCGGGGGGGACGACAGATACGCAGTATTTT.

Written as DNA, the CDR3 is TGCAGCGTTGTGGGGCAGGGTCAGCCCCAGCATTTT. Translation gives CSVVGQGQPQHF. The chain is built from TRBV29-1 and TRBJ1-5; tentative D call: TRBD1 (5 bases). The CDR3 has 12 amino acids. The germline V gene encodes CDR1 SQVTM and CDR2 ANQGSEA. V was pared by 4 bases and J by 6 bases, with 10 bases between.

This CDR3 reads CASSFRVRVPTREQYF. CDR3 DNA: TGTGCCAGCAGTTTTCGGGTCAGGGTTCCTACGAGGGAGCAGTACTTC. The rearrangement uses TRBV27 and TRBJ2-7, with a possible D match to TRBD1 (5 bases). Germline assignment: CDR1 MNHEY and CDR2 SMNVEV (reference sequence). V lost 3 bases, J lost 7 bases, and 22 bases lay in between. The CDR3 extends over 16 amino acids.

V usage is TRBV2 and J usage is TRBJ2-5, with D possibly being TRBD2 (5 bases). V was pared by 7 bases and J by 5 bases, with 17 bases between. Germline values: CDR1 SNHLY, CDR2 FYNNEI. This CDR3 has 14 amino acids. The CDR3 loop is CASTRRVTGETQYF. The CDR3 coding sequence is TGTGCCAGCACCCGTCGGGTTACGGGGGAGACCCAGTACTTC.

The rearrangement uses TRBV7-9 and TRBJ1-6; a possible D gene is TRBD1 (5 bases). The V gene lost 1 base and the J gene lost 10 bases, with 14 bases spanning the gap. Germline CDR1 is SEHNR and CDR2 is FQNEAQ (reference sequence). CDR3 length: 15 amino acids. The CDR3 bases are TGTGCCAGCAGCTTAGGCGGCAGGGTGGTATCACCCCTCCACTTT. It translates to CASSLGGRVVSPLHF.

This clone was detected once. The chain combines TRBV7-9 with TRBJ1-5; 9 bases agree with TRBD1. This CDR3 is 13 amino acids long. Germline V gene sequence: CDR1 SEHNR, CDR2 FQNEAQ (reference sequence). With 5 bases clipped from V and 7 bases from J, the junction kept 3 bases outside the gene matches. The CDR3: CASSQGQGQPQHF. The CDR3 nucleotides read TGTGCCAGCAGCCAAGGACAGGGGCAGCCCCAGCATTTT.

This chain connects TRBV6-5 to TRBJ2-1; the D is unclear. The CDR3 spans 12 residues. V dropped 6 bases and J dropped 0 bases, with 3 bases sitting between them. Germline V CDR1 and CDR2: MNHEY, SVGAGI. The CDR3 coding sequence is TGTGCCAGCAGGGCCTCCTACAATGAGCAGTTCTTC. It is translated as CASRASYNEQFF.

J is TRBJ2-5 and V is TRBV6-5; D may be TRBD2 (5 bases). This CDR3 has 14 residues. V lost 10 bases and J lost 5, with 20 bases in between. Germline loops: CDR1 MNHEY, CDR2 SVGAGI. The DNA of the CDR3 is TGTGCCACGCAGCGGCAGGAGGTCGGGGAGACCCAGTACTTC. Residues: CATQRQEVGETQYF.

The chain carries TRBV9 and TRBJ2-6; D possibly corresponds to TRBD1 (6 bases). Germline assignment: CDR1 SGDLS and CDR2 YYNGEE. The CDR3 has 14 residues. The ends were cut back, 8 bases at V and 2 bases at J, with 11 bases in the middle. CDR3 amino acids: CASSQGTGANVLTF. CDR3 bases: TGTGCCAGTTCACAGGGTACTGGGGCCAACGTCCTGACTTTC.

The chain combines TRBV30 with TRBJ2-7; TRBD1 matches at 9 bases. Germline V gene lookup returns CDR1 GTSNPN and CDR2 SVGIG (reference sequence). There are 15 residues in the CDR3. The ends lost 7 bases at V and 4 bases at J; junction bases unmatched: 14. The CDR3 protein is CAFQEVGDRAYEQYF. The CDR3 region has the DNA TGTGCCTTCCAAGAGGTCGGGGACAGGGCGTACGAGCAGTACTTC.

Only a few counts were recorded for this clone. The chain uses TRBV2 and TRBJ2-2, with TRBD2 matching 13 bases. This CDR3 contains 15 residues. From germline, CDR1 is SNHLY and CDR2 FYNNEI. With 8 bases clipped from V and 6 bases from J, the junction kept 6 bases outside the gene matches. The CDR3 sequence: CASGRGLAGPGELFF. The CDR3 DNA reads as TGTGCCAGCGGTAGGGGACTAGCGGGGCCCGGGGAGCTGTTTTTT.

The CDR3 protein is CALAGGGGNQPQHF. The CDR3 nucleotides are TGTGCCTTAGCGGGGGGCGGAGGCAATCAGCCCCAGCATTTT. The V and J genes are TRBV30 and TRBJ1-5; possible D gene TRBD1, 6 bases. The CDR3 is 14 amino acids. In germline, CDR1 is GTSNPN, CDR2 SVGIG (reference sequence). The V and J ends lost 7 bases and 2 bases respectively, with 15 bases between them.

This clone was counted a few times. The chain joins TRBV6-5 to TRBJ1-1; no clear D gene. Germline V gene data show CDR1 as MNHEY and CDR2 as SVGAGI. Trimming cost V 0 bases and J 1 base, with 9 bases left between them. The CDR3 contains 15 residues. CDR3 sequence (DNA): TGTGCCAGCAGTTACTCCGCCACGCGGAACACTGAAGCTTTCTTT. Protein sequence: CASSYSATRNTEAFF.

The chain is built from TRBV6-4 and TRBJ1-6; D unresolved. V was trimmed by 5 bases and J by 6 bases, leaving 14 bases between them. From germline, CDR1 is MRHNA and CDR2 SNTAGT. The CDR3 runs 15 residues. The CDR3 region is CASSPEVGVNSPLHF. CDR3 in DNA: TGTGCCAGCAGTCCGGAGGTTGGGGTTAATTCACCCCTCCACTTT.

This chain connects TRBV5-1 to TRBJ2-1; TRBD1 is a possible D gene (6 bases). V lost 7 bases and J lost 3, with 14 bases in between. The CDR3 is made up of 14 amino acids. Germline CDR1 is SGHRS and CDR2 is YFSETQ. The CDR3 protein is CASSLTGLYNEQFF. The CDR3 nucleotides are TGCGCCAGCTCCCTAACAGGGCTCTACAATGAGCAGTTCTTC.

The chain employs TRBV7-9 and TRBJ1-2; 9 bases are shared with TRBD1. The CDR3 covers 16 residues. J lost 0 bases, V lost 5 bases, and 7 bases had no gene match. CDR1 is SEHNR, CDR2 FQNEAQ, per germline (reference sequence). The CDR3 protein is CASSRGTGSSNYGYTF. For the CDR3, the DNA is TGTGCCAGCAGCCGCGGGACAGGGAGTTCTAACTATGGCTACACCTTC.

V usage is TRBV29-1 and J usage is TRBJ2-7; D not certain. The CDR3 consists of 11 residues. The V gene lost 5 bases and the J gene lost 3 bases, with 8 bases spanning the gap. CDR1 and CDR2 from the germline V gene are SQVTM and ANQGSEA. CDR3 sequence (DNA): TGCAGCGTTTCAGATTTCTACGAGCAGTACTTC. Translating gives CSVSDFYEQYF.

This chain connects TRBV5-1 to TRBJ2-3, with TRBD2 matching 7 bases. J lost 5 bases, V lost 0 bases, and 9 bases had no gene match. The CDR3 has 16 residues. Germline CDR1 and CDR2: SGHRS and YFSETQ. CDR3 sequence: CASSLDGGGSLDTQYF. The CDR3 region has the DNA TGCGCCAGCAGCTTGGATGGGGGGGGGTCCCTAGATACGCAGTATTTT.

The chain carries TRBV6-1 and TRBJ1-1; perhaps TRBD1 as D (5 bases). Germline V gene data show CDR1 as MNHNS and CDR2 as SASEGT. With 6 bases removed from V and 2 bases from J, the gap between germline ends came to 10 bases. This CDR3 spans 13 amino acids. The CDR3 here is CASRLTGNTEAFF. The DNA of the CDR3 is TGTGCCAGCAGACTAACAGGAAACACTGAAGCTTTCTTT.

V usage is TRBV25-1 and J usage is TRBJ2-6, with no clear D. The germline V gene encodes CDR1 MGHDK and CDR2 SYGVNS. V was trimmed by 4 bases and J by 2 bases, leaving 6 bases between them. The CDR3 is 14 amino acids. The CDR3 DNA reads TGTGCCAGCAGTGCCGGAGCTGGGGCCAACGTCCTGACTTTC. Translation gives CASSAGAGANVLTF.

The chain links TRBV9 to TRBJ2-1; the match to TRBD2 covers 7 bases. Germline lookup yields CDR1 SGDLS and CDR2 YYNGEE. J lost 3 bases, V lost 7 bases, and 7 bases had no gene match. This CDR3 comprises 14 residues. The CDR3 region has the DNA TGTGCCAGCCAGGCGGGGGAAAACTACAATGAGCAGTTCTTC. This sequence encodes CASQAGENYNEQFF.